These T cell receptor beta chains were read from a single sample in a study of vaccination and CD4 T cells after COVID-19. No antigen has been assigned to these receptors. MiXCR was run by TCRdb on the PCR reads, yielding one entry per CDR3 protein. Seen here are about 12,000 distinct CDR3 sequences, around 62% observed once, and the top ten hold 12%. Sequences were obtained from CD4+ T cells from blood, cultured in vitro. Receptors originate from a human donor who had recovered from COVID-19. Each CDR3 is given with its conserved first and last residue. The D gene is left open where the match is weak. A clone size is listed for some rows: how often the clone was seen (once, few, many), or a class if it is expanded.

J | size | D | V | CDR3 | DNA
TRBJ2-5 | once | - | TRBV5-8 | CASRQLGETQYF | TGTGCCAGCAGACAACTAGGAGAGACCCAGTACTTC
TRBJ2-5 | once | - | TRBV20-1 | CSAPPDSQETQYF | TGCAGTGCTCCACCGGACAGTCAAGAGACCCAGTACTTC
TRBJ1-2 | once | TRBD1 | TRBV7-2 | CASSPDRVIYGYTF | TGTGCCAGCAGCCCGGACAGGGTAATCTATGGCTACACCTTC
TRBJ2-3 | - | - | TRBV20-1 | CSARDLGRRTDTQYF | TGCAGTGCTAGAGATCTGGGACGCCGCACAGATACGCAGTATTTT
TRBJ1-5 | - | - | TRBV21-1 | CASSKNQPQHF | TGTGCCAGCAGCAAAAATCAGCCCCAGCATTTT
TRBJ2-6 | - | - | TRBV28 | CASSFSLLKGANVLTF | TGTGCCAGCAGTTTTAGTTTACTGAAAGGGGCCAACGTCCTGACTTTC
TRBJ2-5 | - | - | TRBV7-9 | CASSLSQAEETQYF | TGCGCCAGCAGCTTGTCTCAGGCCGAAGAGACCCAGTACTTC
TRBJ1-4 | few | - | TRBV7-8 | CASSLVDPGKLFF | TGTGCCAGCAGCTTAGTTGACCCTGGAAAACTGTTTTTT
TRBJ2-6 | large | - | TRBV27 | CASSLLYSGANVLTF | TGTGCCAGCAGTTTATTGTACTCTGGGGCCAACGTCCTGACTTTC
TRBJ1-1 | - | - | TRBV10-3 | CAISPGEGRAEAFF | TGTGCCATCAGCCCGGGGGAGGGGCGGGCTGAAGCTTTCTTT
TRBJ1-6 | - | - | TRBV5-6 | CASSDLGKTGSPLHF | TGTGCCAGCAGCGACCTTGGGAAAACGGGTTCACCCCTCCACTTT
TRBJ2-5 | once | TRBD2 | TRBV11-2 | CASSPPPGTSGRARETQYF | TGTGCCAGCAGCCCCCCCCCGGGGACTAGCGGGAGGGCCAGGGAGACCCAGTACTTC
TRBJ2-5 | - | - | TRBV28 | CASRGHLNQETQYF | TGTGCCAGCAGAGGGCATCTGAACCAAGAGACCCAGTACTTC
TRBJ1-5 | - | - | TRBV4-1 | CASSQGTRGPPSRNQPQHF | TGCGCCAGCAGCCAAGGAACGAGGGGCCCTCCGTCACGCAATCAGCCCCAGCATTTT
TRBJ1-6 | - | TRBD1 | TRBV2 | CANRPDRDNSPLHF | TGTGCCAACAGACCCGACAGGGACAATTCACCCCTCCACTTT
TRBJ1-5 | - | - | TRBV6-1 | CASSPGQRNQPQHF | TGTGCCAGCAGCCCTGGACAGCGCAATCAGCCCCAGCATTTT
TRBJ2-5 | - | TRBD2 | TRBV7-9 | CASSSYSGRRETQYF | TGTGCCAGCAGTTCATATAGCGGGAGACGTGAGACCCAGTACTTC
TRBJ1-6 | - | - | TRBV21-1 | CASSKASHLRGLSPLHF | TGTGCCAGCAGCAAAGCTTCCCATCTCCGGGGCCTTTCACCCCTCCACTTT
TRBJ2-6 | - | - | TRBV7-9 | CASSLKQGEHGAGANVLTF | TGTGCCAGCAGCCTAAAACAGGGAGAGCATGGTGCTGGGGCCAACGTCCTGACTTTC
TRBJ2-7 | - | TRBD2 | TRBV27 | CASSSSGTSSYEQYF | TGTGCCAGCAGTTCCTCCGGGACTAGCTCCTACGAGCAGTACTTC
TRBJ2-3 | - | TRBD2 | TRBV7-2 | CASRPGTSADTQYF | TGTGCCAGCAGGCCCGGGACTAGCGCAGATACGCAGTATTTT
TRBJ2-1 | once | - | TRBV27 | CASSSELVGMAFF | TGTGCCAGCAGTTCAGAACTAGTAGGGATGGCGTTCTTC
TRBJ1-5 | - | - | TRBV19 | CASSIRGPSLSNQPQHF | TGTGCCAGTAGTATCCGGGGACCTTCTCTTAGCAATCAGCCCCAGCATTTT
TRBJ2-1 | few | - | TRBV6-5 | CASSYLGSPLNEQFF | TGTGCCAGCAGTTATTTGGGGTCCCCCTTGAATGAGCAGTTCTTC
TRBJ2-3 | - | - | TRBV7-6 | CASSFSYAGTQYF | TGTGCCAGCAGCTTCTCGTACGCGGGTACGCAGTATTTT
TRBJ1-3 | - | - | TRBV27 | CASSLASGNTIYF | TGTGCTAGCAGCCTCGCCTCTGGAAACACCATATATTTT
TRBJ2-2 | - | TRBD2 | TRBV30 | CAWRLAGNTGELFF | TGTGCCTGGCGCCTAGCGGGAAACACCGGGGAGCTGTTTTTT
TRBJ2-7 | - | - | TRBV4-1 | CASSQRQGPLEQYF | TGCGCCAGCAGCCAAAGGCAGGGACCTCTCGAGCAGTACTTC
TRBJ2-2 | once | TRBD2 | TRBV7-7 | CASSARLAGGAGELFF | TGTGCCAGCAGCGCCCGACTAGCGGGAGGGGCCGGGGAGCTGTTTTTT
TRBJ2-3 | - | - | TRBV6-2/TRBV6-3 | CASSYSKDWRPTDTQYF | TGTGCCAGCAGTTACTCGAAAGACTGGCGGCCCACAGATACGCAGTATTTT
TRBJ2-2 | - | TRBD2 | TRBV7-3 | CASSWTSGSGELFF | TGTGCCAGCAGCTGGACTAGCGGGAGTGGGGAGCTGTTTTTT
TRBJ1-1 | - | TRBD1 | TRBV5-4 | CASSAATGGNTEAFF | TGTGCCAGCAGCGCCGCGACAGGGGGGAACACTGAAGCTTTCTTT
TRBJ2-5 | - | TRBD2 | TRBV3-1 | CASRLAGQETQYF | TGTGCCAGCCGACTAGCGGGTCAAGAGACCCAGTACTTC
TRBJ2-6 | - | TRBD1 | TRBV15 | CATSRDRGSGANVLTF | TGTGCCACCAGCAGAGACAGGGGGTCTGGGGCCAACGTCCTGACTTTC
TRBJ2-3 | - | - | TRBV24-1 | CATSRKAGDTQYF | TGTGCCACCAGTCGGAAGGCTGGAGATACGCAGTATTTT
TRBJ2-1 | - | - | TRBV7-9 | CASSSKQDNEQFF | TGTGCCAGCAGCTCAAAACAGGACAATGAGCAGTTCTTC